This TCR beta chain originates from a study of control samples from healthy donors and cancer patients. TCRdb keeps only in-frame clones here, not all; method: immunoSEQ multiplex PCR. Of about 84,000 clones listed, roughly 89% are singletons. The CDR3 sequence is 13 residues long. Deletions cut 5 bases from V and 6 bases from J, with 13 bases between. The germline V gene encodes CDR1 SNHLY and CDR2 FYNNEI. The V and J genes are TRBV2 and TRBJ1-2, with unresolved D. The source of this sequence is a man aged 25 to 40 in good health. Sequencing used blood. The CDR3 sequence: CASSPTAVDGYTF. CDR3 in DNA: TGTGCCAGCAGTCCCACGGCGGTAGATGGCTACACCTTC.